This entry lists 23 T cell receptor beta chains sequenced from one sample in a study of CD8+ T cells in alopecia areata. Treatment noted: oral pan-JAK inhibitor, 5-10 mg twice daily. RNA, once extracted, was reverse transcribed into cDNA for use as the sequencing template. The table came from immunoSEQ multiplex PCR; TCRdb's copy has only in-frame clones and leaves some out. The data hold roughly 99,000 clones, with around 83% observed a single time. Specimen: CD8+ T cells sorted from blood, collected at week 24, from a patient treated with tofacitinib. The receptors here all came from a human donor with alopecia areata.

CDR3 nucleotide sequence: TGTGCCAGCAGTTTAACCTGGACAGGGACTAACAATGAGCAGTTCTTC. This codes for CASSLTWTGTNNEQFF. This chain uses TRBV6-6 with TRBJ2-1; D possibly corresponds to TRBD1 (8 bases). V was clipped by 4 bases and J by 5 bases, with 18 bases between them. The V gene's germline CDR1 is MNHNY and CDR2 SVGAGI (reference sequence). The CDR3 extends over 16 amino acids.

The chain has TRBV2 and TRBJ1-2; no reliable D call. This CDR3 has 13 amino acids. Trimming removed 1 base from V and 6 bases from J, with 9 bases in between. Germline CDR1 is SNHLY and CDR2 is FYNNEI. The DNA of the CDR3 is TGTGCCAGCAGTGAAGACGGTGGGGATGGCTACACCTTC. Its protein is CASSEDGGDGYTF. Variable domain in full (rest from reference TRBV2 and TRBJ1-2): EPEVTQTPSHQVTQMGQEVILRCVPISNHLYFYWYRQILGQKVEFLVSFYNNEISEKSEIFDDQFSVERPDGSNFTLKIRSTKLEDSAMYFCASSEDGGDGYTFGSGTRLTVV.

The chain is built from TRBV19 and TRBJ2-4; tentatively, D is TRBD2 (5 bases). With 3 bases removed from V and 6 bases from J, the gap between germline ends came to 15 bases. Germline values: CDR1 LNHDA, CDR2 SQIVND (reference sequence). This CDR3 comprises 15 residues. CDR3: CASSIPNRGSNIQYF. The DNA of the CDR3 is TGTGCCAGTAGTATTCCGAACCGGGGTTCAAACATTCAGTACTTC.

On this clone: The germline gene is not matched at one end of the junction; a read error may be the cause. This CDR3 is CASTLGGRNTEAFF. CDR3 nucleotide sequence: TGTGCCAGCACCTTAGGGGGCAGGAACACTGAAGCTTTCTTT. The rearrangement uses TRBV7-9 and TRBJ1-1; TRBD1 agrees at 7 bases. The CDR3 has 14 amino acids. The germline V gene encodes CDR1 SEHNR and CDR2 FQNEAQ (reference sequence).

The chain uses TRBV23-1 and TRBJ2-1; D gene uncertain. TRBV23-1 is sorted into the ORF group, with uncertain function. The CDR3 totals 11 residues. V was pared by 4 bases and J by 15 bases, with 13 bases between. The CDR3 sequence is CASSPPARRFF. For the CDR3, the DNA is TGCGCCAGCAGTCCCCCAGCCCGTCGGTTCTTC.

This clone was counted between two and nine times. V and J are TRBV5-7 and TRBJ2-1; 14 bases fit TRBD2. TRBV5-7 is noted as an ORF with a role that remains uncertain. The CDR3 has 19 residues. Germline trimming cut 4 bases from V and 8 bases from J; bases unmatched to any gene: 17. CDR3: CASSHSGLAGAPPSDEQFF. In DNA, the CDR3 is TGTGCCAGCAGCCATTCGGGACTAGCGGGGGCACCCCCGTCGGATGAGCAGTTCTTC.

The chain combines TRBV30 with TRBJ2-6; D uncertain. V shed 4 bases and J shed 0 bases, with 4 bases lying between them. Germline lookup yields CDR1 GTSNPN and CDR2 SVGIG (reference sequence). CDR3 size: 13 residues. CDR3 region: CAWTPSGANVLTF. The CDR3 DNA reads as TGTGCCTGGACCCCCTCTGGGGCCAACGTCCTGACTTTC.

The chain couples TRBV6-6 to TRBJ2-7; D is possibly TRBD1 or TRBD2 (5 bases each). The CDR3 covers 13 residues. The V end lost 5 bases, the J end lost 0 bases, and 8 bases lay between the germline ends. Germline assignment: CDR1 MNHNY and CDR2 SVGAGI (reference sequence). CDR3 protein: CASSTGTSYEQYF. DNA of the CDR3: TGTGCCAGCAGTACCGGGACCTCCTACGAGCAGTACTTC.

This clone was counted only a few times. V is TRBV29-1 and J is TRBJ2-2; 9 bases map to TRBD2. V gave up 6 bases and J gave up 6 bases; unmatched junction bases: 2. Germline V gives CDR1 SQVTM, CDR2 ANQGSEA. This CDR3 contains 12 residues. CDR3 sequence (DNA): TGCAGCGTAGGGACTAGCTCCGGGGAGCTGTTTTTT. Translation: CSVGTSSGELFF.

This rearrangement joins TRBV6-5 to TRBJ2-5; weak D call: TRBD2 (6 bases). This CDR3 comprises 15 residues. The V end was cut by 2 bases, the J end by 7 bases, with 17 bases between. Germline CDR1 and CDR2: MNHEY and SVGAGI. The CDR3 sequence is CASSYQGLGIGTQYF. CDR3 bases: TGTGCCAGCAGTTACCAGGGACTTGGGATCGGGACCCAGTACTTC.

This chain connects TRBV5-1 to TRBJ1-3; D call uncertain. Germline CDR1 and CDR2: SGHRS and YFSETQ. CDR3 length: 18 amino acids. Trimming shortened V by 0 bases and J by 0 bases, and 16 bases separated the two germline ends. For the CDR3, the DNA is TGCGCCAGCAGCTTGGATGGTATTTCCAGCTACTCTGGAAACACCATATATTTT. Its protein is CASSLDGISSYSGNTIYF.

This clone was seen just once. The chain couples TRBV29-1 to TRBJ2-3; 7 bases line up with TRBD1. The germline V gene encodes CDR1 SQVTM and CDR2 ANQGSEA. V lost 3 bases and J lost 3; bases outside the gene matches: 6. The CDR3 sequence is 14 residues long. This chain's CDR3 is CSVDRGLRTDTQYF. CDR3 nucleotides: TGCAGCGTTGATAGGGGGCTGAGGACAGATACGCAGTATTTT.

The V call is TRBV7-6, the J call TRBJ1-2; tentatively, D is TRBD1 (5 bases). The CDR3 runs 16 residues. Per the germline V gene, CDR1 is SGHVS and CDR2 is FNYEAQ. V dropped 5 bases and J dropped 4 bases, with 20 bases sitting between them. CDR3 bases: TGTGCCAGCAGCCCTTGGGGCGGGGATGAAATCTATGGCTACACCTTC. Translated, it gives CASSPWGGDEIYGYTF.

The table lists this clone with a few counts. The gene calls are TRBV29-1 and TRBJ2-7; 7 positions match TRBD1. This CDR3 is 12 amino acids long. The junction had 4 bases not matched to a gene; V was cut back by 6 bases and J by 2 bases. Germline CDR1 SQVTM, CDR2 ANQGSEA. This CDR3 reads CSVRDSTYEQYF. CDR3 bases: TGCAGCGTCCGGGACAGCACCTACGAGCAGTACTTC.

This clone was counted a single time. The chain uses TRBV29-1 and TRBJ2-5; D gene ambiguous. Trimming took off 0 bases at V and 2 bases at J, with 7 bases between the two ends. The length of the CDR3 is 13 residues. The germline gives CDR1 SQVTM, CDR2 ANQGSEA. In DNA form, the CDR3 reads TGCAGCGTTGAAGATCGTTGGCAAGAGACCCAGTACTTC. Residues: CSVEDRWQETQYF.

The table lists this clone with a count of one. The chain is built from TRBV4-1 and TRBJ2-1, with a tentative D call TRBD1 (5 bases). Trimming took off 3 bases at V and 8 bases at J, with 14 bases between the two ends. The CDR3 runs 14 residues. CDR1 and CDR2 (germline): MGHRA, YSYEKL. The CDR3 DNA follows: TGCGCCAGCAGCCAGCAGGGATTGAGCGATGAGCAGTTCTTC. It encodes CASSQQGLSDEQFF.

The rearrangement links TRBV13 to TRBJ2-7; D possibly corresponds to TRBD1 (6 bases). Germline lookup yields CDR1 PRHDT and CDR2 FYEKMQ (reference sequence). V dropped 5 bases and J dropped 3 bases, with 14 bases sitting between them. CDR3 length: 14 residues. In nucleotides, the CDR3 is TGTGCCAGCAGCCCGGACAGTCGCCTCTACGAGCAGTACTTC. Translating gives CASSPDSRLYEQYF.

This clone came up once. The chain links TRBV27 to TRBJ2-1, with 9 bases fitting TRBD2. The ends lost 3 bases at V and 8 bases at J; junction bases unmatched: 8. The germline V gene encodes CDR1 MNHEY and CDR2 SMNVEV (reference sequence). The CDR3 has 15 amino acids. CDR3 in amino acids: CASSFRRGGRDEQFF. The CDR3 DNA reads TGTGCCAGCAGTTTCCGGCGGGGGGGCCGTGATGAGCAGTTCTTC.

The chain combines TRBV7-9 with TRBJ1-1, with 7 nucleotides matching TRBD1. The CDR3 is made up of 15 amino acids. The germline V gene has CDR1 SEHNR and CDR2 FQNEAQ (reference sequence). The V gene end was trimmed by 10 bases and the J gene end by 1 base; junction bases not matched to a gene: 12. CDR3 in amino acids: CAITDRSRPNTEAFF. The CDR3 region has the DNA TGTGCCATCACGGACAGGTCCCGCCCGAACACTGAAGCTTTCTTT. The variable domain in full, with the rest retrieved from reference TRBV7-9 and TRBJ1-1, is DTGVSQNPRHKITKRGQNVTFRCDPISEHNRLYWYRQTLGQGPEFLTYFQNEAQLEKSRLLSDRFSAERPKGSFSTLEIQRTEQGDSAMYLCAITDRSRPNTEAFFGQGTRLTVV.

This rearrangement joins TRBV18 to TRBJ2-1, with 9 bases aligning to TRBD2. The J segment lost 8 bases and the V segment lost 5 bases, leaving 10 bases of the junction unmatched. Germline loops: CDR1 KGHSH, CDR2 LQKENI. The CDR3 sequence is 15 residues long. Written as DNA, the CDR3 is TGTGCCAGCTCATCTAGCGGGGTCATCCCCGATGAGCAGTTCTTC. Encoded protein: CASSSSGVIPDEQFF.

The chain combines TRBV4-2 with TRBJ2-7; no clear D. CDR1 and CDR2 (germline): LGHNA, YNFKEQ. V was pared by 0 bases and J by 2 bases, with 8 bases between. The CDR3 runs to 14 residues. The CDR3 protein is CASSQETYTYEQYF. CDR3 sequence (DNA): TGTGCCAGCAGCCAAGAGACATATACCTACGAGCAGTACTTC.

The chain combines TRBV2 with TRBJ1-2, with D maybe TRBD1 (5 bases). The V end was cut by 6 bases, the J end by 5 bases, with 16 bases between. Germline CDR1 and CDR2: SNHLY and FYNNEI. The CDR3 length is 14 residues. In nucleotides, the CDR3 is TGTGCCAGCAGCTCAGACAGCACCGTTTATGGCTACACCTTC. Encoded protein: CASSSDSTVYGYTF.

The chain links TRBV5-4 to TRBJ2-4; possible D gene TRBD2, 5 bases. This CDR3 has 12 residues. V lost 2 bases, J lost 12 bases, and 12 bases lay in between. Germline V CDR1 and CDR2: SGHNT, YYREEE (reference sequence). Here the CDR3 DNA reads TGTGCCAGCAGCTTTGGGGAGAGCGGTCAGTACTTC. This encodes CASSFGESGQYF.